This T cell receptor beta chain was found in a study of blood T cell repertoires in COVID-19. On the study more broadly: Nucleic acid was either cDNA or gDNA, and it came from T cells, B-cell-depleted T cells, or PBMCs.

Data came from immunoSEQ multiplex PCR; TCRdb stores just in-frame clones and leaves some out. Of about 87,000 clones detected, around 85% appear once; the ten largest clones hold 2.5% to 3.5%. V was trimmed by 4 bases and J by 3 bases, leaving 18 bases between them. Germline loops: CDR1 GTSNPN, CDR2 SVGIG (reference sequence). The CDR3 runs 15 residues. Sequenced material: peripheral blood. The genes are TRBV30 and TRBJ2-5, with D perhaps matching TRBD2 (6 bases). The sequence derives from a woman aged 80 or over with COVID-19, enrolled during active disease. In DNA, the CDR3 is TGTGCCTGGACCGGGGGAAATCCATTCAAAGAGACCCAGTACTTC. Its protein is CAWTGGNPFKETQYF.